This T cell receptor beta chain was recovered during a study of blood T cell repertoires in COVID-19. Study details: COVID-19 samples collected from the United States, Italy and Spain covered acute and convalescent phases. PBMCs, B-cell-depleted T cells, or T cells provided the cDNA or gDNA that made up the material.

Original processing methods: Estimated nucleated cell counts came from reference gene primer amplification. Generated by immunoSEQ multiplex PCR, the TCRdb table keeps only in-frame clones and is missing some. The DNA was the basis for D and trimming; V, J and clone size are from that table. This repertoire shows 150,000 to 200,000 clones, 70% to 80% found once; its top ten account for roughly 8.6%. V lost 4 bases to trimming and J lost 4 bases, with 14 bases between them. CDR3 length: 15 amino acids. Looked up from germline, CDR1 is LNHDA and CDR2 is SQIVND (reference sequence). This clone was detected only once.

The sequenced material came from peripheral blood. This TCR was recovered from a woman between 50 and 59 years old with active or convalescent COVID-19. The rearrangement links TRBV19 to TRBJ1-5; D perhaps matches TRBD1 (6 bases). DNA of the CDR3: TGTGCCAGTAGTAATGGACAGCTGGAAAATCAGCCCCAGCATTTT. It specifies CASSNGQLENQPQHF. Full variable domain (remainder filled in from reference TRBV19 and TRBJ1-5): DGGITQSPKYLFRKEGQNVTLSCEQNLNHDAMYWYRQDPGQGLRLIYYSQIVNDFQKGDIAEGYSVSREKKESFPLTVTSAQKNPTAFYLCASSNGQLENQPQHFGDGTRLSIL.